The next 29 T cell receptor beta chains were all read from a single sample in a study of T cells in Graves' hyperthyroidism and ophthalmopathy. RNA transcripts gave rise to amplified TCR beta CDR3 regions. The HTBI set primed first-round TCR CDR3 RT-PCR. TCRdb re-called the multiplex PCR reads through MiXCR, storing one row per CDR3 protein. The sample lists around 520,000 distinct CDR3 sequences; around 13% were seen once. The sequencing input was blood. These receptors originate from a woman between 40 and 50 years old with Graves' hyperthyroidism.

Many counts were recorded for this clonotype. The gene calls are TRBV27 and TRBJ1-5; D is perhaps TRBD1 (6 bases). Germline CDR1 reads MNHEY; CDR2 reads SMNVEV (reference sequence). V lost 5 bases and J lost 5, with 22 bases in between. This CDR3 has 17 amino acids. CDR3 coding DNA: TGTGCCAGCAGTACCCAGACTACAGGGCCGGGGGATCAGCCCCAGCATTTT. It translates to CASSTQTTGPGDQPQHF.

The CDR3 region has the DNA TGTGCCAGCAGTTCTTCTAGCGGGAGTCCTTACGAGCAGTACTTC. It encodes CASSSSSGSPYEQYF. The gene calls are TRBV6-5 and TRBJ2-7; 10 bases align to TRBD2. CDR3 length: 15 amino acids. Germline CDR1 and CDR2: MNHEY and SVGAGI. V shed 4 bases, J shed 4 bases, and the junction held 7 bases outside the gene matches.

This clonotype came up many times. This chain links TRBV28 with TRBJ2-7, with TRBD1 matching 9 bases. The CDR3 sequence is 11 residues long. The trim removed 8 bases at V and 6 bases at J, leaving 2 bases unmatched. Germline assignment: CDR1 MDHEN and CDR2 SYDVKM. CDR3 residues: CASGDRVEQYF. The DNA of the CDR3 is TGTGCCAGCGGGGACAGGGTCGAGCAGTACTTC. Based on the CDR3 plus reference TRBV28 and TRBJ2-7, the full variable domain is DVKVTQSSRYLVKRTGEKVFLECVQDMDHENMFWYRQDPGLGLRLIYFSYDVKMKEKGDIPEGYSVSREKKERFSLILESASTNQTSMYLCASGDRVEQYFGPGTRLTVT.

This chain uses TRBV6-5 with TRBJ2-1, with D possibly being TRBD1 (8 bases). From germline, CDR1 is MNHEY and CDR2 SVGAGI. V was cut by 0 bases and J by 8 bases, with 17 bases left in between. The CDR3 spans 16 residues. CDR3 sequence reads: CASSYSTQGGQDEQFF. The CDR3 DNA reads TGTGCCAGCAGTTACTCGACACAGGGGGGGCAGGATGAGCAGTTCTTC.

This clonotype has a count of ten or more. The chain carries TRBV20-1 and TRBJ2-3; tentatively, D is TRBD2 (5 bases). V was clipped by 6 bases and J by 0 bases, with 16 bases between them. Germline CDR1 and CDR2: DFQATT and SNEGSKA (reference sequence). The CDR3 is made up of 15 amino acids. The CDR3: CSAYGAGGSTDTQYF. In DNA form, the CDR3 reads TGCAGTGCCTATGGCGCGGGCGGTAGCACAGATACGCAGTATTTT.

This clonotype has ten or more counts. This chain links TRBV3-1 with TRBJ2-1; D is undetermined. V lost 1 base to trimming and J lost 2 bases, with 9 bases between them. Germline CDR1 is LGHDT and CDR2 is YNNKEL (reference sequence). The CDR3 length is 15 residues. The DNA for the CDR3 is TGTGCCAGCAGCCAAGTCAATAGCCCCTACAATGAGCAGTTCTTC. Translated: CASSQVNSPYNEQFF.

Concerning this clonotype itself: This may stem from a read error, because a much larger clone lies one nucleotide away. The chain has TRBV5-1 and TRBJ1-1; 7 bases line up with TRBD1. From germline, CDR1 is SGHRS and CDR2 YFSETQ. This CDR3 region has 14 residues. The CDR3 DNA follows: TGCGCCAGCAGTCCGGACAGGCTCTCCCTAGCGGCTTCCTTT. Translating it yields CASSPDRLSLAASF.

This clonotype was picked up many times. The rearrangement links TRBV7-9 to TRBJ2-7, with 7 bases fitting TRBD1. Germline CDR1 reads SEHNR; CDR2 reads FQNEAQ (reference sequence). V lost 0 bases to trimming and J lost 6 bases; unmatched junction nucleotides: 5. This CDR3 has 14 residues. The CDR3 DNA follows: TGTGCCAGCAGCTTAGCGGCACAGGGGACCGAGCAGTACTTC. Amino acids: CASSLAAQGTEQYF.

In its sample, this clonotype was seen many times. The rearrangement joins TRBV5-1 to TRBJ1-1, with TRBD1 as a possible D gene (5 bases). The length of the CDR3 is 15 residues. The germline CDR1 and CDR2 sequences are SGHRS and YFSETQ. Between the trimmed V and J ends, which lost 3 bases and 3 bases, there was a span of 15 bases. CDR3 in amino acids: CASSSPSGLDTEAFF. DNA for the CDR3: TGCGCCAGCAGCTCACCCTCAGGGTTGGACACTGAAGCTTTCTTT.

As regards this clonotype: This may be a read error: a much more frequent sequence differs by one nucleotide. The chain recombines TRBV5-1 with TRBJ1-2, with D tentatively TRBD1 (5 bases). V shed 4 bases and J shed 10 bases, with 14 bases lying between them. The CDR3 is 12 amino acids. Germline V lookup: CDR1 SGHRS, CDR2 YFSETQ. In DNA form, the CDR3 reads TGCGCCAGCAGCCCTGACAGCGCTGACTACACCTTC. Translation gives CASSPDSADYTF.

Many counts were recorded for this clonotype. V is TRBV2 and J is TRBJ2-3; weak D call: TRBD1 (5 bases). This CDR3 contains 14 residues. Germline V gene lookup returns CDR1 SNHLY and CDR2 FYNNEI. The V end was cut by 4 bases, the J end by 3 bases, with 11 bases between. CDR3 amino acids: CASSVGRVTDTQYF. CDR3 nucleotide sequence: TGTGCCAGCAGTGTGGGCAGGGTAACAGATACGCAGTATTTT.

Many counts were recorded for this clonotype. The V and J genes are TRBV12-3 or TRBV12-4 and TRBJ1-2; possible D gene TRBD1, 5 bases. The CDR3 runs to 15 residues. The V end was cut by 6 bases, the J end by 4 bases, with 18 bases between. The chain's CDR3 is CASSPGTPATYGYTF. The CDR3 DNA reads TGTGCCAGCAGCCCAGGGACTCCAGCAACCTATGGCTACACCTTC.

This clonotype has just a few counts. CDR3 in DNA: TGCGCCAGCAGCCTCAAGCCGGGACAGGGGGAGTATCAGCCCCAGCATTTT. Translated: CASSLKPGQGEYQPQHF. The rearrangement links TRBV4-1 to TRBJ1-5; TRBD1 matches 11 bases. CDR3 length: 17 residues. The V gene end was trimmed by 4 bases and the J gene end by 5 bases; junction bases not matched to a gene: 10. CDR1 and CDR2 (germline): MGHRA, YSYEKL.

This clonotype was seen repeatedly, ten times or more. J is TRBJ2-5 and V is TRBV12-3 or TRBV12-4; a possible D gene is TRBD2 (5 bases). V lost 8 bases to trimming and J lost 2 bases, with 12 bases between them. This CDR3 region has 13 residues. Here the CDR3 DNA reads TGTGCCAGCGGACCCGGAGGTCAAGAGACCCAGTACTTC. Amino acid sequence: CASGPGGQETQYF.

This clonotype occurred many times. This chain joins TRBV27 and TRBJ2-5; 7 bases agree with TRBD1. V dropped 5 bases and J dropped 1; count of bases not matched to a gene: 7. The CDR3 runs 15 residues. Per germline, CDR1 MNHEY and CDR2 SMNVEV (reference sequence). The CDR3 loop is CASSPQGQIQETQYF. Here the CDR3 DNA reads TGTGCCAGCAGTCCCCAGGGACAGATCCAAGAGACCCAGTACTTC.

This clonotype was counted between two and nine times. The rearrangement uses TRBV29-1 and TRBJ1-1; 7 bases match TRBD1. Germline V gives CDR1 SQVTM, CDR2 ANQGSEA. The CDR3 totals 13 residues. V was pared by 6 bases and J by 1 base, with 5 bases of the junction left unmatched. The CDR3, as DNA: TGCAGCGTGATGGGACAGTCGAACACTGAAGCTTTCTTT. Amino acids: CSVMGQSNTEAFF. Full variable domain (missing parts from reference TRBV29-1 and TRBJ1-1): SAVISQKPSRDICQRGTSLTIQCQVDSQVTMMFWYRQQPGQSLTLIATANQGSEATYESGFVIDKFPISRPNLTFSTLTVSNMSPEDSSIYLCSVMGQSNTEAFFGQGTRLTVV.

This clonotype was picked up many times. The chain joins TRBV4-1 to TRBJ2-3, with TRBD2 matching 9 bases. Germline CDR1 and CDR2: MGHRA and YSYEKL. J was trimmed by 4 bases and V by 0 bases; bases with no gene match: 5. The CDR3 covers 16 residues. CDR3 in amino acids: CASSQDGLAGSDTQYF. The CDR3 coding sequence is TGCGCCAGCAGCCAAGATGGGCTAGCGGGATCAGATACGCAGTATTTT.

This clonotype has more than one count but fewer than ten. This chain links TRBV4-1 with TRBJ1-6, with a weak D call TRBD1 (5 bases). The CDR3 is 16 residues long. The V end was cut by 4 bases, the J end by 9 bases, with 19 bases between. CDR1 is MGHRA, CDR2 YSYEKL, per germline. CDR3 protein: CASSPGTPTVGSPLHF. CDR3 nucleotides: TGCGCCAGCAGCCCGGGGACGCCGACGGTGGGTTCACCCCTCCACTTT.

The chain recombines TRBV29-1 with TRBJ2-1, with 12 bases fitting TRBD2. Germline V lookup: CDR1 SQVTM, CDR2 ANQGSEA. The junction had 5 bases not matched to a gene; V was cut back by 4 bases and J by 4 bases. The CDR3 length is 15 residues. This CDR3 is CSVAMGTSGYNEQFF. The CDR3 DNA reads as TGCAGCGTTGCTATGGGGACTAGCGGGTACAATGAGCAGTTCTTC.

This clonotype was detected many times. V usage is TRBV30 and J usage is TRBJ2-1; 11 bases are shared with TRBD2. V gave up 3 bases and J gave up 4 bases; unmatched junction bases: 8. CDR3 length equals 16 residues. CDR1 is GTSNPN and CDR2 is SVGIG in the germline V gene (reference sequence). CDR3 bases: TGTGCCTGGAGACTGACTAGCGGGAAATCATACAATGAGCAGTTCTTC. As protein: CAWRLTSGKSYNEQFF.

This clonotype came up many times. V and J are TRBV20-1 and TRBJ1-6; tentative D call: TRBD1 (5 bases). Germline loops: CDR1 DFQATT, CDR2 SNEGSKA (reference sequence). V was shortened by 3 bases and J by 8 bases, with 14 bases between the two germline ends. The CDR3 has 14 residues. For the CDR3, the DNA is TGCAGTGCTAGCCAGGGTGGGAGGTATTCACCCCTCCACTTT. Its translation is CSASQGGRYSPLHF.

At least ten counts were recorded for this clonotype. The chain couples TRBV20-1 to TRBJ1-5; D gene uncertain. The CDR3 is 13 residues long. V was trimmed by 5 bases and J by 5 bases, leaving 13 bases between them. Germline V gives CDR1 DFQATT, CDR2 SNEGSKA (reference sequence). In DNA, the CDR3 is TGCAGTGCTGGCGGTCTGGTAGATCAGCCCCAGCATTTT. Translated, it gives CSAGGLVDQPQHF.

The rearrangement joins TRBV28 to TRBJ1-4; D is possibly TRBD1 (5 bases). The CDR3 runs 14 residues. Between the trimmed V and J ends, which lost 6 bases and 8 bases, there was a span of 16 bases. Germline CDR1 and CDR2: MDHEN and SYDVKM. CDR3 sequence reads: CASSRRGAGEKLFF. The CDR3 DNA sequence: TGTGCCAGCAGCCGAAGGGGCGCAGGGGAAAAACTGTTTTTT.

This clonotype was observed a handful of times. The CDR3 spells CASSSLGGHMSTEAFF. CDR3 in DNA: TGTGCCAGCAGTTCGTTGGGGGGCCACATGAGCACTGAAGCTTTCTTT. This rearrangement joins TRBV12-3 or TRBV12-4 to TRBJ1-1; D perhaps matches TRBD1 (6 bases). V shed 4 bases and J shed 4 bases, with 19 bases lying between them. The CDR3 is 16 amino acids.

This clonotype was observed many times. The chain links TRBV25-1 to TRBJ2-5, with 7 nucleotides matching TRBD2. CDR3 length: 14 amino acids. Losses at the gene ends were 3 bases for V and 3 bases for J; bases not matched to a gene: 4. Germline V gene data show CDR1 as MGHDK and CDR2 as SYGVNS. CDR3 DNA: TGTGCCAGCAGTGACCGACTAGCCAAAGAGACCCAGTACTTC. This translates into CASSDRLAKETQYF.

This clonotype was seen a handful of times. The rearrangement uses TRBV20-1 and TRBJ2-7; tentatively, D is TRBD1 (5 bases). The CDR3 spans 15 residues. The V gene's germline CDR1 is DFQATT and CDR2 SNEGSKA (reference sequence). The ends were cut back, 0 bases at V and 5 bases at J, with 17 bases in the middle. DNA of the CDR3: TGCAGTGCTAGAGATCCCCAGGGAAGTCCCAACGAGCAGTACTTC. This gives the protein CSARDPQGSPNEQYF.

This clonotype was seen a handful of times. The chain's CDR3 is CSVQIFGGNEKLFF. DNA for the CDR3: TGCAGCGTCCAAATCTTTGGAGGGAATGAAAAACTGTTTTTT. This rearrangement joins TRBV29-1 to TRBJ1-4; D remains unclear. The CDR3 has 14 amino acids. CDR1 and CDR2 (germline): SQVTM, ANQGSEA. Trimming took off 6 bases at V and 5 bases at J, with 16 bases between the two ends.

This clonotype came up many times. The chain carries TRBV20-1 and TRBJ2-1; 8 positions match TRBD2. The CDR3 has 15 residues. The J segment lost 9 bases and the V segment lost 5 bases, leaving 15 bases of the junction unmatched. Germline V CDR1 and CDR2: DFQATT, SNEGSKA (reference sequence). The CDR3 spells CSAPHRSGSLSEQFF. Written as DNA, the CDR3 is TGCAGTGCTCCCCATAGGAGCGGGAGTTTGAGTGAGCAGTTCTTC.

This clonotype was seen many times. The rearrangement joins TRBV12-3 or TRBV12-4 to TRBJ2-7, with a tentative D call TRBD1 (6 bases). The CDR3 extends over 13 amino acids. Trimming stripped 5 bases from V and 5 bases from J, with 13 bases between. DNA for the CDR3: TGTGCCAGCAGTACCGGGACACAGCACGAGCAGTACTTC. Translating gives CASSTGTQHEQYF.